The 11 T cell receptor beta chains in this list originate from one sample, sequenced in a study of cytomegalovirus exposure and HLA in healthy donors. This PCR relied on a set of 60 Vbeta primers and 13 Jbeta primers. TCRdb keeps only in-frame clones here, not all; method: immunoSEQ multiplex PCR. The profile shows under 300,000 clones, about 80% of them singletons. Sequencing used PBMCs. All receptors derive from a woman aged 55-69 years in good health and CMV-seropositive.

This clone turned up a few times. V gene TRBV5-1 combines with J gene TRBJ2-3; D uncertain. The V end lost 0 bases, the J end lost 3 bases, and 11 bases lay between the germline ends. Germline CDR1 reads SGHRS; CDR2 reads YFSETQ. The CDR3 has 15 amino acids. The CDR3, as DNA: TGCGCCAGCAGCTTGGAGGCCAGGTTAACAGATACGCAGTATTTT. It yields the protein CASSLEARLTDTQYF.

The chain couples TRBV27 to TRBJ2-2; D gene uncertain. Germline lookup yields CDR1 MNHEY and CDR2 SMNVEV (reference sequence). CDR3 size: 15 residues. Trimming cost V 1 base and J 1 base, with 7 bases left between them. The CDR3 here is CASSLYPGNTGELFF. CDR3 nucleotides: TGTGCCAGCAGTTTATATCCCGGGAACACCGGGGAGCTGTTTTTT.

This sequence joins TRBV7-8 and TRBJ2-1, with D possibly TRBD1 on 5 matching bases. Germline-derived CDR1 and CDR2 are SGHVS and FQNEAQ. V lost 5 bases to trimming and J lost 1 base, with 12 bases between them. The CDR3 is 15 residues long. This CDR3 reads CASSKSGQSYNEQFF. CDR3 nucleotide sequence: TGTGCCAGCAGCAAATCTGGACAATCCTACAATGAGCAGTTCTTC.

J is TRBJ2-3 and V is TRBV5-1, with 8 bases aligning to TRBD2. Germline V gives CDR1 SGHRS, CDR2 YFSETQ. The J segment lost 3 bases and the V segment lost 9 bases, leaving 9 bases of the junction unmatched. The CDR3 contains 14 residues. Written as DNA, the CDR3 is TGCGCCACTTCGAGCGGGAGCGGTACAGATACGCAGTATTTT. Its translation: CATSSGSGTDTQYF.

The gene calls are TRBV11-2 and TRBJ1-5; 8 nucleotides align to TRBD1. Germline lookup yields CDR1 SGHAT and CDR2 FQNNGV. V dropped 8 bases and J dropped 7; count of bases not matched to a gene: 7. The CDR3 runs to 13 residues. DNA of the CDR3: TGTGCCAGCCAGGGGGCAGTGAGACAGCCCCAGCATTTT. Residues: CASQGAVRQPQHF.

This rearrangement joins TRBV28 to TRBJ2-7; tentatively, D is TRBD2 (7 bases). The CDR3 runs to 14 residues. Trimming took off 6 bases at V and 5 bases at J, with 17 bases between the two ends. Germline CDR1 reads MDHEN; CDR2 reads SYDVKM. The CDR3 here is CASSRPQGGNEQYF. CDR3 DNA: TGTGCCAGCAGCCGACCACAGGGAGGGAACGAGCAGTACTTC.

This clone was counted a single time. CDR3 DNA sequence: TGTGCCAGCAGTGAACAGGGGGTGGGTGCGGATACGCAGTATTTT. Translated: CASSEQGVGADTQYF. The chain is built from TRBV6-1 and TRBJ2-3; 7 nucleotides line up with TRBD1. This CDR3 region has 15 residues. V lost 2 bases to trimming and J lost 6 bases; unmatched junction nucleotides: 8. Germline V CDR1 and CDR2: MNHNS, SASEGT.

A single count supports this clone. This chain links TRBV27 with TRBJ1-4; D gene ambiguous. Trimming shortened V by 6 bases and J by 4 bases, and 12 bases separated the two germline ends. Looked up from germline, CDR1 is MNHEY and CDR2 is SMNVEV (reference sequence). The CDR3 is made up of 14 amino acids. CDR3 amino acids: CASSPRHYNEKLFF. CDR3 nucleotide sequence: TGTGCCAGCAGCCCGCGACATTATAATGAAAAACTGTTTTTT.

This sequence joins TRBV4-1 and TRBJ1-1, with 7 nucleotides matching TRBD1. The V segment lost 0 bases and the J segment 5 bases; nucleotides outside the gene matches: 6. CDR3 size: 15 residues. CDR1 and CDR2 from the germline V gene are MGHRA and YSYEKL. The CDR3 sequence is CASSQEAGGRTEAFF. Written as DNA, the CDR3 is TGCGCCAGCAGCCAAGAGGCAGGGGGAAGGACTGAAGCTTTCTTT.

This CDR3 is CASSQVLAGVGGELFF. DNA for the CDR3: TGTGCCAGCAGCCAAGTTCTAGCGGGAGTGGGCGGGGAGCTGTTTTTT. The V and J genes are TRBV4-2 and TRBJ2-2, with TRBD2 matching over 10 bases. J lost 7 bases, V lost 1 base, and 6 bases had no gene match. This CDR3 is built from 16 residues. Germline values: CDR1 LGHNA, CDR2 YNFKEQ.

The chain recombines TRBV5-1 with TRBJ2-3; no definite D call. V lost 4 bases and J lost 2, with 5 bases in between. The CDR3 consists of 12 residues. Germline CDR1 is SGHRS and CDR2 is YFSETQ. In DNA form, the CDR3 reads TGCGCCAGCAGCGGAGACACAGATACGCAGTATTTT. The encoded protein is CASSGDTDTQYF.